This TCR beta chain came from a study of identical twins. Overall study results and limits: Within twin pairs, the out-of-frame alpha sequences they shared showed excess low generation probability. Sequences that were beta out-of-frame showed weaker excess twin sharing.

V was pared by 2 bases and J by 1 base, with 5 bases of the junction left unmatched. CDR1 is MGHRA and CDR2 is YSYEKL in the germline V gene. The CDR3 runs 16 residues. TCRdb fed the 5' RACE reads into MiXCR, producing one record per CDR3 protein. The sample has about 530,000 distinct CDR3 sequences; about 20% are singletons. Each donor was a healthy Caucasian. This clonotype was counted a few times. Its antigen is as yet unknown. This sample also belongs to another study, concerning yellow fever vaccine responses in identical twins.

V usage is TRBV4-1 and J usage is TRBJ2-1; 7 positions match TRBD1. The source is a woman aged 18 to 35 in good health. Sequencing input: CD4+ T cells sorted from blood. The CDR3 region is CASSQTPDRSYNEQFF. CDR3 coding DNA: TGCGCCAGCAGCCAAACCCCGGACAGGTCCTACAATGAGCAGTTCTTC.